This entry concerns a single T cell receptor beta chain. The antigen is unknown. The germline CDR1 and CDR2 sequences are SGHTA and FQGTGA. The CDR3 loop spans 14 amino acids. V lost 4 bases to trimming and J lost 1 base; unmatched junction nucleotides: 2. This sample was included in a study of graft-versus-host responses after intestinal transplantation. Study context: After anti-thymocyte globulin induction, recipients took tacrolimus and steroids for 2 to 3 years.

Findings of the study overall: Early post-transplant falls in HvG clones accompanied the peak levels of circulating GvH clones. Clonal ratios of graft-versus-host to host-versus-graft in allografts were high for patients exhibiting graft-donor T cell macrochimerism. Recipient marrow held GvH clones, some first seen in ileum or blood.

Sequenced by immunoSEQ multiplex PCR; TCRdb stores in-frame clones only, minus some. The sample yields some 41,000 clones, 93% seen once. The origin of this receptor is a human patient who received an intestinal transplant, so some T cells may come from the graft donor. The V gene is TRBV7-3, the J gene TRBJ2-3, with 7 nucleotides matching TRBD1. The material sequenced was PBMCs, taken 734 days after intestinal transplantation. CDR3 sequence: CASSSDRGTDTQYF. CDR3 DNA sequence: TGTGCCAGCAGCTCCGACAGGGGCACAGATACGCAGTATTTT.